The rows below give T cell receptor beta chains drawn from one sample of a study of blood T cells in healthy people across ages. TCRdb re-called the 5' RACE reads with MiXCR, one entry per CDR3 protein. The sample contains over 550,000 distinct CDR3 sequences, 25% to 30% of which appear only once. The sequencing sample was made of blood. These receptors all come from an elderly woman in good health. The CDR3 runs from the conserved cysteine through the conserved F or W. D genes are given only for firm matches. Not all rows give a size; the values are once, few, many and, for expanded clones, a class.

>-|TRBJ1-5|few|TRBV2
TGTGCCAGCGATCCTAGGGGAAATAGCAATCAGCCCCAGCATTTT
CASDPRGNSNQPQHF
>TRBD1|TRBJ1-6|many|TRBV12-3/TRBV12-4
TGTGCCAGCAGTTCAGGGACAGGGGTAGGAAATTCACCCCTCCACTTT
CASSSGTGVGNSPLHF
>TRBD1|TRBJ2-7|-|TRBV6-6
TGTGCCAGCAGAGAGACAGGGGGCGCGGGCTCCTACGAGCAGTACTTC
CASRETGGAGSYEQYF
>-|TRBJ2-3|many|TRBV7-6
TGTGCCAGCAGCTTAATTGGCATATCTAGCACAGATACGCAGTATTTT
CASSLIGISSTDTQYF
>TRBD1|TRBJ2-3|few|TRBV12-3/TRBV12-4
TGTGCCAGCAGTGACCGGGACAGCACAGATGTGCAGTATTTT
CASSDRDSTDVQYF
>TRBD1|TRBJ2-7|-|TRBV6-5
TGTGCCAGCAGCAACAGGGGGCGGGAAGGCGTGCAGTACTTC
CASSNRGREGVQYF
>TRBD2|TRBJ2-3|few|TRBV10-3
TGTGCCATCAGTGAGCCCGTTGGCGGGGGTCTAGCTGGAAGCACAGATACGCAGTATTTT
CAISEPVGGGLAGSTDTQYF
>TRBD1|TRBJ1-2|many|TRBV30
TGTGCCTGGAGTCGGACAGGGGACGTGGTAGGCTACACCTTC
CAWSRTGDVVGYTF
>TRBD1|TRBJ1-2|many|TRBV7-8
TGTGCCAGCAGCGAAGACAGGGGGCGAGGCTATGGCTACACCTTC
CASSEDRGRGYGYTF
>TRBD2|TRBJ2-1|many|TRBV3-1
TGTGCCAGCAGCCAAGATGGGACTAGCGGATCTTTGGAGCAGTTCTTC
CASSQDGTSGSLEQFF
>-|TRBJ1-1|few|TRBV18
TGTGCCAGCTCACCCCTCGAGAACACTGAAGCTTTCTTT
CASSPLENTEAFF
>TRBD1|TRBJ2-7|-|TRBV5-1
TGCGCCAGCAGCTTCCAACCGGGGACAGGGATCTACGAGCAGTACTTC
CASSFQPGTGIYEQYF
>-|TRBJ2-5|-|TRBV19
TGTGCCAGTAGTGTAACCGGGACTCAACAAGAGACCCAGTACTTC
CASSVTGTQQETQYF
>TRBD1|TRBJ2-7|once|TRBV6-1
TGTGCCAGCACCCAGGGACAGACGCTCTACGAGCAGTACTTC
CASTQGQTLYEQYF
>-|TRBJ1-5|-|TRBV5-6
TGTGCCAGCAGCTGGGGGGGTAGAAGCAATCAGCCCCAGCATTTT
CASSWGGRSNQPQHF
>TRBD1|TRBJ1-5|many|TRBV6-2/TRBV6-3
TGTGCCAGCAGCCACATACCGGGACAGGGTCGGAGCAATCAGCCCCAGCATTTT
CASSHIPGQGRSNQPQHF
>-|TRBJ2-7|many|TRBV12-3/TRBV12-4
TGTGCCAGCAGCCTTGTGGGGGGCCTTTCCTACGAGCAGTACTTC
CASSLVGGLSYEQYF
>-|TRBJ2-1|-|TRBV28
TGTGCCAGCAGCCAGGGGGGGAGACCCCAAGAGACCCAGTTCTTC
CASSQGGRPQETQFF
>-|TRBJ1-5|few|TRBV6-2/TRBV6-3
TGTGCCAGCAGTCTGACGGGGGAGCACCAGCCCCAGCATTTT
CASSLTGEHQPQHF
>-|TRBJ2-3|few|TRBV20-1
TGCAGTGCTAGAGATCACGGGACCGCCCCAGATACGCAGTATTTT
CSARDHGTAPDTQYF
>-|TRBJ2-5|many|TRBV6-1
TGTGCCAGCAGCAAAGGAGGGTTTTCGCAAGAGACCCAGTACTTC
CASSKGGFSQETQYF
>TRBD1|TRBJ1-1|-|TRBV7-9
TGTGCCAGCAGCTTCGGGACAGCAGCAATGAACACTGAAGCTTTCTTT
CASSFGTAAMNTEAFF
>-|TRBJ1-1|few|TRBV10-2
TGCGCCAGCAGATGGATGAACACTGAAGCTTTCTTT
CASRWMNTEAFF
>-|TRBJ1-5|many|TRBV20-1
TGCAGTGCTCAGTCCCAGGGCGTCGATCAGCCCCAGCATTTT
CSAQSQGVDQPQHF
>TRBD1|TRBJ2-7|few|TRBV20-1
TGCAGTGCTAGAGACCAGGGGGCCGCCTCCTACGAGCAGTACTTC
CSARDQGAASYEQYF
>-|TRBJ2-3|many|TRBV4-2
TGTGCCAGCAGCCAAGATCAAGAGGGAAGCACAGATACGCAGTATTTT
CASSQDQEGSTDTQYF
>-|TRBJ2-1|once|TRBV10-2
TGCGCCAGCAGAGTAGGTAGGAACTCGTACAATGAGCAGTTCTTC
CASRVGRNSYNEQFF
>-|TRBJ1-1|few|TRBV2
TGTGCCAGCAGTTCTAATGGGGGTTGGAACACTGAAGCTTTCTTT
CASSSNGGWNTEAFF
>TRBD1|TRBJ2-2|many|TRBV7-8
TGTGCCAGCGGCCCGAGGACAGGAATGGGCGGGGAGCTGTTTTTT
CASGPRTGMGGELFF
>TRBD2|TRBJ2-3|many|TRBV7-2
TGTGCCAGCAGCTTAGGTGTAGCGGGGGGGAGCACAGATACGCAGTATTTT
CASSLGVAGGSTDTQYF
>TRBD2|TRBJ2-2|-|TRBV7-6
TGTGCCGGCAGCTCTCTAGCGGGGAACACCGGGGAGCTGTTTTTT
CAGSSLAGNTGELFF
>TRBD2|TRBJ2-1|once|TRBV5-6
TGTGCCAGCAGCCCCCCGGGACTAGCGGGAGCGGGGAATGAGCAGTTCTTC
CASSPPGLAGAGNEQFF
>-|TRBJ1-4|many|TRBV20-1
TGCAGTGGAGTGGGGGAGTTTGCAACTAATGAAAAACTGTTTTTT
CSGVGEFATNEKLFF
>TRBD2|TRBJ2-3|few|TRBV20-1
TGCAGTGCTACTAAGCGGGGGGTGGGCACAGATACGCAGTATTTT
CSATKRGVGTDTQYF
>-|TRBJ2-3|many|TRBV5-1
TGCGCCAGCAGCCCGAGCGGACAGCGCACAGATACGCAGTATTTT
CASSPSGQRTDTQYF
>-|TRBJ2-3|many|TRBV9
TGTGCCAGCAGCGTACTAGGCTCGGGACTCCGCACAGATACGCAGTATTTT
CASSVLGSGLRTDTQYF
>-|TRBJ2-7|many|TRBV18
TGTGCCAGCTCACCGATAGCCGACAGGTACCCGTCCTACGAGCAGTACTTC
CASSPIADRYPSYEQYF
>-|TRBJ2-5|many|TRBV5-6
TGTGCCAGCAGCCTGGGAGGGGGGAACCAAGAGACCCAGTACTTC
CASSLGGGNQETQYF
>-|TRBJ1-1|-|TRBV6-5
TGTGCCAGCAGTTACCGACCATGGGGCAAGTCGGCTTTCTTT
CASSYRPWGKSAFF
>-|TRBJ1-1|-|TRBV6-2/TRBV6-3
TGTGCCAGCAGTTACTTCGAAGGGAGAGCTTTCTTT
CASSYFEGRAFF
>TRBD1|TRBJ1-1|-|TRBV5-1
TGCGCCAGCAGCGATACAGGGGCTGAAGCTTTCTTT
CASSDTGAEAFF
>-|TRBJ2-5|-|TRBV6-1
TGTGCCAGCAGCAGGACCGGGCGGCAAGAGACCCAGTACTTC
CASSRTGRQETQYF
>TRBD2|TRBJ2-7|few|TRBV3-1
TGTGCCAGCAGGAGGTCCGGGCGGGGGGATTACAATGAGCAGTACTTC
CASRRSGRGDYNEQYF
>-|TRBJ1-2|-|TRBV12-3/TRBV12-4
TGTGCCAGCGGCGGAATCTCTACGTATGGCTACACCTTC
CASGGISTYGYTF
>TRBD1|TRBJ1-5|-|TRBV6-1
TGTGCCAGCACCGACAGGGCTTTGAATCAGCCCCAGCATTTT
CASTDRALNQPQHF
>-|TRBJ2-5|-|TRBV15
TGTGCCACCAGCAGAGATTTCCCCAGCGGTGAGCAGTACTTC
CATSRDFPSGEQYF
>-|TRBJ1-2|few|TRBV5-6
TGTGCCAGCAGCTTGGTGAGGGTCCTCGGCTATGGCTACACCTTC
CASSLVRVLGYGYTF
>-|TRBJ2-3|few|TRBV3-1
TGTGCCAGCAGCCAAGCGCTCACAGATACGCAGTATTTT
CASSQALTDTQYF
>TRBD2|TRBJ2-7|many|TRBV13
TGTGCCAGCAGCCTAGAAGGGACTAGAGGGCCCTACGAGCAGTACTTC
CASSLEGTRGPYEQYF
>-|TRBJ2-3|-|TRBV28
TGTGCCAGCAGTTTTGGGGTGGCAGGAAGCACAGATACGCAGTATTTT
CASSFGVAGSTDTQYF
>TRBD2|TRBJ2-5|many|TRBV5-1
TGCGCCAGCAGCTGGGGGGGGAGCTCCTACGAGTACTTC
CASSWGGSSYEYF